These 9 T cell receptor beta chains originate from one sample sequenced in a study of blood T cell repertoires in COVID-19. TCRdb's table, derived via immunoSEQ multiplex PCR, lists solely in-frame clones and lacks some. The sample includes about 180,000 clones, 84% of them seen just once. Specimen: peripheral blood. The receptors come from a human donor in a cohort sampled during active COVID-19.

This clone was detected once. The genes are TRBV4-1 and TRBJ2-2, with 9 positions matching TRBD1. The CDR3 spans 16 residues. Germline values: CDR1 MGHRA, CDR2 YSYEKL. V lost 1 base, J lost 7 bases, and 7 bases stayed unmatched. CDR3 sequence: CASSQGTGDGIGELFF. The CDR3 DNA is TGCGCCAGCAGCCAAGGGACAGGGGATGGTATCGGGGAGCTGTTTTTT.

V gene TRBV5-6 combines with J gene TRBJ1-1; 7 nucleotides align to TRBD1. The CDR3 is 15 amino acids. Germline-derived CDR1 and CDR2 are SGHDT and YYEEEE. J lost 1 base, V lost 9 bases, and 12 bases had no gene match. The CDR3 protein is CATRDRETGNTEAFF. Written as DNA, the CDR3 is TGTGCCACCCGAGACAGGGAAACTGGGAACACTGAAGCTTTCTTT.

The chain carries TRBV9 and TRBJ1-4; D might be TRBD1 (6 bases). V was shortened by 4 bases and J by 8 bases, with 15 bases between the two germline ends. Germline loops: CDR1 SGDLS, CDR2 YYNGEE. This CDR3 has 14 residues. The CDR3: CASSQGQQGEKLFF. In nucleotides, the CDR3 is TGTGCCAGCAGCCAAGGACAGCAGGGAGAAAAACTGTTTTTT.

V usage is TRBV27 and J usage is TRBJ1-1; no firm D call. V gave up 5 bases and J gave up 1 base, with 17 bases separating them. The CDR3 extends over 16 amino acids. The germline V gene has CDR1 MNHEY and CDR2 SMNVEV (reference sequence). The CDR3 here is CASSPSWSRSNTEAFF. In DNA form, the CDR3 reads TGTGCCAGCAGTCCCTCTTGGTCCAGGTCGAACACTGAAGCTTTCTTT.

This clone was detected only once. The chain combines TRBV30 with TRBJ2-5; D is ambiguous. The V end was cut by 2 bases, the J end by 5 bases, with 3 bases between. Germline V gene lookup returns CDR1 GTSNPN and CDR2 SVGIG (reference sequence). This CDR3 contains 10 residues. In nucleotides, the CDR3 is TGTGCCTGGAGTCGGGAGACCCAGTACTTC. It is translated as CAWSRETQYF.

The V gene is TRBV7-8, the J gene TRBJ2-3; no clear D. The ends were cut back, 3 bases at V and 2 bases at J, with 9 bases in the middle. CDR1 SGHVS and CDR2 FQNEAQ come from the germline V gene. There are 14 residues in the CDR3. DNA of the CDR3: TGTGCCAGCAGCTTCTCCGGTTTCACAGATACGCAGTATTTT. Its protein product is CASSFSGFTDTQYF.

The rearrangement uses TRBV9 and TRBJ1-5; D gene uncertain. The CDR3 spans 15 residues. Trimming took off 0 bases at V and 0 bases at J, with 7 bases between the two ends. CDR1 is SGDLS, CDR2 YYNGEE, per germline. The CDR3 reads CASSVGRNSNQPQHF. The DNA of the CDR3 is TGTGCCAGCAGCGTAGGCAGAAATAGCAATCAGCCCCAGCATTTT.

Concerning this clone itself: Other DNA sequences in this specimen translate into the identical CDR3. The chain is built from TRBV9 and TRBJ1-1, with 7 bases matching TRBD1. The CDR3 is 14 amino acids. From germline, CDR1 is SGDLS and CDR2 YYNGEE. V was clipped by 0 bases and J by 4 bases; unmatched bases: 3. The CDR3 DNA follows: TGTGCCAGCAGCGTAGGGCAGGGGGGCACTGAAGCTTTCTTT. This encodes CASSVGQGGTEAFF.

This chain uses TRBV6-5 with TRBJ1-3; TRBD1 matches at 7 bases. CDR1 and CDR2 (germline): MNHEY, SVGAGI. This CDR3 has 15 amino acids. V lost 2 bases, J lost 1 base, and 2 bases stayed unmatched. This CDR3 is CASSYAGGSGNTIYF. Written as DNA, the CDR3 is TGTGCCAGCAGTTACGCAGGGGGATCTGGAAACACCATATATTTT.